These T cell receptor beta chains were read from a single sample in a study of blood T cell repertoires in COVID-19. Sequencing was performed with immunoSEQ multiplex PCR; in TCRdb, only in-frame clones are kept and a portion is missing. The sample holds fewer than 85,000 clones, roughly 90% seen once. Material: peripheral blood. The receptor set was obtained from a man aged 45-65 years with active COVID-19. Both conserved end residues are part of each CDR3. D genes are given only for firm matches. Clone size appears in some rows only: once, few, many, or a class for an expanded clone.

d_gene: -
j_gene: TRBJ1-6
abundance: -
v_gene: TRBV5-4
CDR3nt: TGTGCCAGCAGCGCGTCTGCGGATCGTCATTCACCCCTCCACTTT
CDR3aa: CASSASADRHSPLHF

d_gene: -
j_gene: TRBJ2-1
abundance: -
v_gene: TRBV4-2
CDR3nt: TGTGCCAGCAGCCAAGATAGCGGAGGGGGCAGTGAGCAGTTCTTC
CDR3aa: CASSQDSGGGSEQFF

d_gene: -
j_gene: TRBJ2-7
abundance: -
v_gene: TRBV11-2
CDR3nt: TGTGCCAGCAGCTTAGGGCTTAGCGGCTACGAGCAGTACTTC
CDR3aa: CASSLGLSGYEQYF

d_gene: -
j_gene: TRBJ1-1
abundance: -
v_gene: TRBV9
CDR3nt: TGTGCCAGCAGCCAGAGGGCGAATGAAGCTTTCTTT
CDR3aa: CASSQRANEAFF

d_gene: -
j_gene: TRBJ1-5
abundance: -
v_gene: TRBV6-1
CDR3nt: TGTGCCAGCAGTGAACGGGGACAGCCCCAGCATTTT
CDR3aa: CASSERGQPQHF

d_gene: TRBD1
j_gene: TRBJ1-2
abundance: -
v_gene: TRBV7-2
CDR3nt: TGTGCCAGCAGCCCGACAGGGGGCTATGGCTACACCTTC
CDR3aa: CASSPTGGYGYTF

d_gene: -
j_gene: TRBJ1-3
abundance: -
v_gene: TRBV3-1/TRBV3-2
CDR3nt: TGTGCCAGCAGCCAAGATAGTTGGTCGGGGGGCACCATATATTTT
CDR3aa: CASSQDSWSGGTIYF

d_gene: -
j_gene: TRBJ2-5
abundance: few
v_gene: TRBV2
CDR3nt: TGTGCCAGCAGCCTCCCGGGGGGAGGGGGAGAGACCCAGTACTTC
CDR3aa: CASSLPGGGGETQYF

d_gene: TRBD1
j_gene: TRBJ2-2
abundance: -
v_gene: TRBV3-1/TRBV3-2
CDR3nt: TGTGCCAGCAGCCAAGGTCCCGGGACAGGGTCGACGTGGGAGCTGTTTTTT
CDR3aa: CASSQGPGTGSTWELFF

d_gene: -
j_gene: TRBJ2-1
abundance: -
v_gene: TRBV19
CDR3nt: TGTGCCAGTAGTATAGGAGAAGGCCTAGGCGAACAGTTCTTC
CDR3aa: CASSIGEGLGEQFF

d_gene: -
j_gene: TRBJ2-7
abundance: -
v_gene: TRBV28
CDR3nt: TGTGCCAGCAGCAAGGGGGACAAACCCTACGAGCAGTACTTC
CDR3aa: CASSKGDKPYEQYF

d_gene: TRBD2
j_gene: TRBJ2-6
abundance: -
v_gene: TRBV12-3/TRBV12-4
CDR3nt: TGTGCCAGCGGGGGGGCTGGGGCCAACGTCCTGACTTTC
CDR3aa: CASGGAGANVLTF

d_gene: -
j_gene: TRBJ2-1
abundance: -
v_gene: TRBV21-1
CDR3nt: TGTGCCAGCAGCAAAGGGGTAGCGCTCCGGTTAAATGAGCAGTTCTTC
CDR3aa: CASSKGVALRLNEQFF

d_gene: TRBD1
j_gene: TRBJ1-1
abundance: -
v_gene: TRBV28
CDR3nt: TGTGCCAGCAGGAGATCCGGGACAGTAACCGAAGCTTTCTTT
CDR3aa: CASRRSGTVTEAFF

d_gene: -
j_gene: TRBJ1-1
abundance: -
v_gene: TRBV12-5
CDR3nt: TGTGCTAGTGGGAAGGACAGCAACACTGAAGCTTTCTTT
CDR3aa: CASGKDSNTEAFF

d_gene: TRBD2
j_gene: TRBJ2-3
abundance: -
v_gene: TRBV25-1
CDR3nt: TGTGCCAGCAGTGATACGACTAGCGGGAGACCAGATACGCAGTATTTT
CDR3aa: CASSDTTSGRPDTQYF

d_gene: -
j_gene: TRBJ2-2
abundance: -
v_gene: TRBV2
CDR3nt: TGTGCCAGCAGGCCAACTCCCGGGGAGCTGTTTTTT
CDR3aa: CASRPTPGELFF

d_gene: TRBD2
j_gene: TRBJ2-5
abundance: -
v_gene: TRBV5-4
CDR3nt: TGTGCCAGCAGCTCGGGACTAGCGGTATCCCAAGAGACCCAGTACTTC
CDR3aa: CASSSGLAVSQETQYF

d_gene: -
j_gene: TRBJ2-1
abundance: -
v_gene: TRBV7-8
CDR3nt: TGTGCCAGCAGCTTCAGACAGAGTCCAGGTTACAATGAGCAGTTCTTC
CDR3aa: CASSFRQSPGYNEQFF

d_gene: TRBD1
j_gene: TRBJ1-1
abundance: few
v_gene: TRBV29-1
CDR3nt: TGCAGCACGGGACAGAGGAACACTGAAGCTTTCTTT
CDR3aa: CSTGQRNTEAFF

d_gene: TRBD1
j_gene: TRBJ1-2
abundance: once
v_gene: TRBV9
CDR3nt: TGTGCCAGCAGCCCTCAGGGGGCCAACTATGGCTACACCTTC
CDR3aa: CASSPQGANYGYTF

d_gene: -
j_gene: TRBJ1-1
abundance: -
v_gene: TRBV20-1
CDR3nt: TGCGGCGGATTGGCGGAAGAAGCTTTCTTT
CDR3aa: CGGLAEEAFF

d_gene: -
j_gene: TRBJ1-1
abundance: -
v_gene: TRBV14
CDR3nt: TGTGCCAGCAGCCAAGGACTAAGGAACACTGAAGCTTTCTTT
CDR3aa: CASSQGLRNTEAFF

d_gene: -
j_gene: TRBJ2-5
abundance: once
v_gene: TRBV2
CDR3nt: TGTGCCAGCAACTGGCAGGAAAAAATCCAGTACTTC
CDR3aa: CASNWQEKIQYF

d_gene: TRBD2
j_gene: TRBJ2-1
abundance: -
v_gene: TRBV2
CDR3nt: TGTGCCAGCCCGACTAGCGGGACCCACAATGAGCAGTTCTTC
CDR3aa: CASPTSGTHNEQFF

d_gene: -
j_gene: TRBJ2-2
abundance: -
v_gene: TRBV15
CDR3nt: TGTGCCACCAGCAGACCCGAAATGCGGGCCGGGGAGCTGTTTTTT
CDR3aa: CATSRPEMRAGELFF

d_gene: TRBD1
j_gene: TRBJ1-1
abundance: -
v_gene: TRBV5-1
CDR3nt: TGCGCCAGCAGCTTGGGGGGACAGAGGCTGGTGAACACTGAAGCTTTCTTT
CDR3aa: CASSLGGQRLVNTEAFF

d_gene: TRBD2
j_gene: TRBJ2-3
abundance: -
v_gene: TRBV7-3
CDR3nt: TGTGCCAGCAGCTTAAGTAGCGGGGGGGCCCTTCCGCAGTATTTT
CDR3aa: CASSLSSGGALPQYF

d_gene: TRBD1
j_gene: TRBJ1-2
abundance: -
v_gene: TRBV6-1
CDR3nt: TGTGCCAGCAGTGAACTCCGGGACAGGGGATTGCACACCTTC
CDR3aa: CASSELRDRGLHTF

d_gene: TRBD1
j_gene: TRBJ2-7
abundance: -
v_gene: TRBV3-1/TRBV3-2
CDR3nt: TGTGCCAGCAGCCAGGGGACAGGGGGGTACGAGCAGTACTTC
CDR3aa: CASSQGTGGYEQYF

d_gene: TRBD1
j_gene: TRBJ1-6
abundance: -
v_gene: TRBV7-2
CDR3nt: TGTGCCAGCAGCACGGACAGGGACTCACCCCTCCACTTT
CDR3aa: CASSTDRDSPLHF